This T cell receptor beta chain was found in a study of T cells in Graves' hyperthyroidism and ophthalmopathy. Looking at the study overall: The initial diagnosis was the point when peripheral blood was collected, ahead of any treatment.

V dropped 5 bases and J dropped 0; count of bases not matched to a gene: 4. The germline V gene has CDR1 SGHTA and CDR2 FQGTGA. The CDR3 sequence is 15 residues long. No progression to ophthalmopathy during 18 months of follow-up defined stable disease. The diagnoses drew upon clinical symptoms, serum thyroxine and TRAb, thyroid ultrasound and orbital computed tomography. This clonotype was recorded many times. As yet, its antigen is unknown. Study-wide points: Ophthalmopathy cases were set apart from stable hyperthyroidism by a 13 V-J model.

Amplification of TCR beta CDR3 regions was performed using RNA transcripts as template. First-round RT-PCR with HTBI primers amplified the TCR CDR3 region. TCRdb fed the multiplex PCR reads into MiXCR, producing one record per CDR3 protein. Among some 500,000 distinct CDR3 sequences listed, approximately 15% were seen once. Sequenced: blood. The receptor was isolated from a woman aged 18 to 35 with Graves' hyperthyroidism. The chain uses TRBV7-3 and TRBJ2-7, with 10 bases aligning to TRBD1. DNA of the CDR3: TGTGCCAGCAGCGAAGGGACAGGGGCCTCCTACGAGCAGTACTTC. Its translation is CASSEGTGASYEQYF.